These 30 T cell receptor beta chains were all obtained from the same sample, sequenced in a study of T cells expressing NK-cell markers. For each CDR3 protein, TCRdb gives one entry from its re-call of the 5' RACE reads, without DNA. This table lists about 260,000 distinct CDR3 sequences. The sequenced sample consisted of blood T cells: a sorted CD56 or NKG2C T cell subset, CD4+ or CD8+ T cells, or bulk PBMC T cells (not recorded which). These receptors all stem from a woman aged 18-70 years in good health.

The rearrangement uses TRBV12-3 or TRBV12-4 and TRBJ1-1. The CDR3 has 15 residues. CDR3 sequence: CASSLPPPENTEAFF.

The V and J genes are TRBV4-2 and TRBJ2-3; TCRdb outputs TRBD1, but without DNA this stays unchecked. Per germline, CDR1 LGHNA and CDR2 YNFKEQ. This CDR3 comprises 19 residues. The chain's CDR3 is CASTPAGAREDFGADTQYF.

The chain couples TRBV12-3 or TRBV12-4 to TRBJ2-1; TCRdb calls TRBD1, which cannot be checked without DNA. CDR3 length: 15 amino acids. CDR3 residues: CASSLREPLSNEQFF.

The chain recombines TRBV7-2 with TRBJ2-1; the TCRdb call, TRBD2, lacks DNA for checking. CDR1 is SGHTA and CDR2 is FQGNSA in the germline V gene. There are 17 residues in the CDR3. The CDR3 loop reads CASSFATLAGGPNEQFF.

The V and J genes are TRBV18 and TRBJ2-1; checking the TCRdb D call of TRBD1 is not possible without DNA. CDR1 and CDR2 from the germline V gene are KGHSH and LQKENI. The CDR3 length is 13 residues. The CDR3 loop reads CASSLDREQEQFF.

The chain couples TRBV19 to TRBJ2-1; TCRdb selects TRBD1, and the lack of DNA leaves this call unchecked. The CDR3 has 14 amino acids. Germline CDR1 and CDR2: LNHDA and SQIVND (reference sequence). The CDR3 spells CASSYRDVYNEQFF.

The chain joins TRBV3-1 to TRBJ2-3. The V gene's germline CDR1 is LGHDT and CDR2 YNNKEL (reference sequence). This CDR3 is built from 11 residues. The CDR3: CASSQVSTQYF.

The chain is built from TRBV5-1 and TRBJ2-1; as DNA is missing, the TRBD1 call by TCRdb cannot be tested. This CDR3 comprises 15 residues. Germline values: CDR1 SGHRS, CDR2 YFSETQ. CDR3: CASSLGDSSYNEQFF.

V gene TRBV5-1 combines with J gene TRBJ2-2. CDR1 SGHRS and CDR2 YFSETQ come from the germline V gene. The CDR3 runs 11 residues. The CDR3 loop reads CASSWAGELFF.

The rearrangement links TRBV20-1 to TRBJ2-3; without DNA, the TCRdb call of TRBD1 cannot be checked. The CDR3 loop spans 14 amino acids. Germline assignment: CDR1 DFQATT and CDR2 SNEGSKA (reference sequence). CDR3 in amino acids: CSGPLDRFTDTQYF.

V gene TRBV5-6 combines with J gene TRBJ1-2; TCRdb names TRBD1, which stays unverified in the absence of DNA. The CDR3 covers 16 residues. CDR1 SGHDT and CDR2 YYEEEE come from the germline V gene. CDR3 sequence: CASSSSGTGGDYGYTF.

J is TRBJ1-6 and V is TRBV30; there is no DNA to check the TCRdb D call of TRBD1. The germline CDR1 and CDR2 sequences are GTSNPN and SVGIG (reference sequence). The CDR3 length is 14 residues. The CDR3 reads CAWSVRQEDSPLHF.

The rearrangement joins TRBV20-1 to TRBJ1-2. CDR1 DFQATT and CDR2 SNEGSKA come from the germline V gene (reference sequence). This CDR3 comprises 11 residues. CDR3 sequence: CSARSMDGYTF.

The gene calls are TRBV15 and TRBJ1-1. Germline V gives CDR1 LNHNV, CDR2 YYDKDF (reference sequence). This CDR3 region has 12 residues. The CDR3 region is CATSRDGYEAFF.

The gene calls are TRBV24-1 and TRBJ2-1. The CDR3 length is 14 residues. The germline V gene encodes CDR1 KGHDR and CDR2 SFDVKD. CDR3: CATSDSAKLGEQFF.

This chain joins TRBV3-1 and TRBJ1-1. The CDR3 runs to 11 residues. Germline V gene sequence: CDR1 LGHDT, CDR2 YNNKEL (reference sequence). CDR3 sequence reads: CASSQEGQAFF.

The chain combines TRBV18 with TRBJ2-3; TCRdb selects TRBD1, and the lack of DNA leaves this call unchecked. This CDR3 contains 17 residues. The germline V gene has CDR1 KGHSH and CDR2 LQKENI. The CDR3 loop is CASSALSGGGSTDTQYF.

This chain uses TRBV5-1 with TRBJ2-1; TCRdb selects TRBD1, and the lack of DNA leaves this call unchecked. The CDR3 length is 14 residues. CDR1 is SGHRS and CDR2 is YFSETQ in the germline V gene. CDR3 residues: CASSLTGTANEQFF.

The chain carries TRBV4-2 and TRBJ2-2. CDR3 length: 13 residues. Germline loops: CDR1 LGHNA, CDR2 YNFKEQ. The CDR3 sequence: CASSQGVTGELFF.

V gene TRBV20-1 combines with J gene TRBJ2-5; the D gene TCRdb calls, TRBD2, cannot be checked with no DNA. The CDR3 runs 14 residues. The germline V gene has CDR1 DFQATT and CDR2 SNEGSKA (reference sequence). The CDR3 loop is CSARDGAGVETQYF.

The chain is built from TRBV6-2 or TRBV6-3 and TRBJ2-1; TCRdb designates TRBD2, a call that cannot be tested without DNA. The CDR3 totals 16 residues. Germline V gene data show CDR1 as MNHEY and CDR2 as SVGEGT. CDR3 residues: CASSFPAGEPYNEQFF.

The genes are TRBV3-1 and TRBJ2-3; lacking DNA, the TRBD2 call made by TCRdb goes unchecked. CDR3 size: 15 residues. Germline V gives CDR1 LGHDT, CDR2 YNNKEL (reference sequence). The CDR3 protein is CASSQERAGSRTQYF.

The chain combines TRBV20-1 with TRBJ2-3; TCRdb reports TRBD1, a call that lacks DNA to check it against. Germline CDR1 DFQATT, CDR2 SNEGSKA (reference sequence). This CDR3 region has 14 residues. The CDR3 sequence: CSARDSTGTDTQYF.

CDR3 in amino acids: CAISESPVKETQYF. V is TRBV10-3 and J is TRBJ2-5. Germline V gene data show CDR1 as ENHRY and CDR2 as SYGVKD. The CDR3 sequence is 14 residues long.

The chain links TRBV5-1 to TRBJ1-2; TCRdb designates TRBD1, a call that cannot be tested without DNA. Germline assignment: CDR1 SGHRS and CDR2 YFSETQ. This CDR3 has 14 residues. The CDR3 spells CASRPYRGDYGYTF.

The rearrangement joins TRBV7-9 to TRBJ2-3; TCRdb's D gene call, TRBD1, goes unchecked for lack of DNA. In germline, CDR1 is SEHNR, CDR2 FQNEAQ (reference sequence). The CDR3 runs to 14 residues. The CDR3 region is CASTPVRNTDTQYF.

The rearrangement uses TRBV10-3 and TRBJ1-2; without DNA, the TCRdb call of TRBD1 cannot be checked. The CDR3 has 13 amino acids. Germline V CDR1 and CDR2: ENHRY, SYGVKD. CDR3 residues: CATGPPSNYGYTF.

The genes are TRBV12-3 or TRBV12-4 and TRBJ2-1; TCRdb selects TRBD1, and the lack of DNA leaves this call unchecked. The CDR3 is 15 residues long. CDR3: CASMLQGGTYGEQFF.

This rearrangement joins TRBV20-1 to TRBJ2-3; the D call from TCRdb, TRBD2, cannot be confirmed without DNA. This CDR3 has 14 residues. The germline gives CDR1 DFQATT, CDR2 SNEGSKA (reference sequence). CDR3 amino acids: CSAVSGSMTDTQYF.

The CDR3 region is CASSSDSRINEKLFF. V is TRBV7-9 and J is TRBJ1-4; TCRdb proposes TRBD1, but this gene call is untestable without DNA. The germline gives CDR1 SEHNR, CDR2 FQNEAQ (reference sequence). The CDR3 covers 15 residues.